Below, 11 T cell receptor beta chains from the same sample are listed, as sequenced in a study of regulatory T cells in long-lasting Graves disease. Time point in this sample: newly diagnosed GD, antithyroid drugs for less than 3 months. PBMC-derived RNA was used for the TCR library. Libraries of TCR beta came from iRepertoire HTBI primers plus Arm-PCR of CDR3 regions. TCRdb processed the multiplex PCR reads anew with MiXCR; each CDR3 protein has one entry. Of fewer than 550,000 distinct CDR3 sequences listed, 15% to 20% are singletons. These data are also associated with another study on T cells in Graves' hyperthyroidism and ophthalmopathy.

Sample: peripheral blood mononuclear cells (PBMCs), taken at new diagnosis, from a patient treated with antithyroid drugs. The receptors shown here come from a middle-aged woman with Graves disease.

V gene TRBV7-9 combines with J gene TRBJ2-7; D unresolved. Trimming stripped 0 bases from V and 6 bases from J, with 6 bases between. Germline V CDR1 and CDR2: SEHNR, FQNEAQ (reference sequence). This CDR3 is 12 amino acids long. CDR3 protein: CASSLASTEQYF. CDR3 DNA sequence: TGTGCCAGCAGCTTAGCGTCGACCGAGCAGTACTTC.

This chain joins TRBV5-1 and TRBJ1-1; the match to TRBD1 covers 9 bases. Germline CDR1 SGHRS, CDR2 YFSETQ. The CDR3 has 14 amino acids. The V segment lost 5 bases and the J segment 5 bases; nucleotides outside the gene matches: 7. CDR3 in amino acids: CASSHDRGDTEAFF. The CDR3 coding sequence is TGCGCCAGCAGTCACGACAGGGGGGATACTGAAGCTTTCTTT. Complete variable domain (other parts from reference TRBV5-1 and TRBJ1-1): KAGVTQTPRYLIKTRGQQVTLSCSPISGHRSVSWYQQTPGQGLQFLFEYFSETQRNKGNFPGRFSGRQFSNSRSEMNVSTLELGDSALYLCASSHDRGDTEAFFGQGTRLTVV.

Worth noting for this clonotype: This may arise from a read error, as a much more abundant clone is one base away. This chain links TRBV2 with TRBJ1-3, with D hard to call. V was clipped by 7 bases and J by 2 bases, with 12 bases between them. CDR1 SNHLY and CDR2 FYNNEI come from the germline V gene. CDR3 size: 14 residues. CDR3 sequence reads: CASMKDGPGNTIYF. CDR3 coding DNA: TGTGCCAGCATGAAAGACGGGCCTGGAAACACCATATATTTT.

This clonotype was observed many times. The rearrangement joins TRBV5-1 to TRBJ2-7, with D tentatively TRBD2 (7 bases). Trimming took 4 bases from V and 7 from J, leaving 21 bases between them. The CDR3 extends over 15 amino acids. The germline V gene encodes CDR1 SGHRS and CDR2 YFSETQ. The CDR3 DNA reads TGCGCCAGCAGCCGGGGGAGGGGGGCAGGAGAAGAGCAGTACTTC. Translated, it gives CASSRGRGAGEEQYF.

The sample holds many counts of this clonotype. The CDR3: CASSPRAFYGYTF. The CDR3 nucleotides read TGTGCCAGCAGCCCCAGGGCCTTCTATGGCTACACCTTC. This chain links TRBV12-3 or TRBV12-4 with TRBJ1-2; D might be TRBD1 (5 bases). The CDR3 length is 13 residues. Trimming took off 6 bases at V and 4 bases at J, with 12 bases between the two ends.

In its sample, this clonotype was seen many times. The chain recombines TRBV12-3 or TRBV12-4 with TRBJ2-7, with TRBD2 identical over 11 bases. With V trimmed by 6 bases and J by 3 bases, 4 bases remained unmatched. This CDR3 has 14 amino acids. The CDR3 DNA is TGTGCCAGCAGCCCAACTAGCGGGGGCTACGAGCAGTACTTC. Its protein is CASSPTSGGYEQYF.

Of note for this clonotype: A read error may produce the germline difference seen at one junction end. The genes are TRBV3-1 and TRBJ1-1; TRBD1 is a possible D gene (6 bases). CDR1 and CDR2 (germline): LGHDT, YNNKEL (reference sequence). The CDR3 contains 13 residues. The CDR3: CAGSYDTGSEAFF. The CDR3 DNA sequence: TGTGCCGGCAGCTACGATACAGGGTCTGAAGCTTTCTTT.

The rearrangement joins TRBV15 to TRBJ2-4; D is possibly TRBD2 (6 bases). There are 14 residues in the CDR3. Germline lookup yields CDR1 LNHNV and CDR2 YYDKDF (reference sequence). V shed 3 bases and J shed 0 bases, with 6 bases lying between them. The CDR3 reads CATSSGGAKNIQYF. The CDR3 DNA sequence: TGTGCCACCAGCAGCGGGGGAGCCAAAAACATTCAGTACTTC. The complete variable domain, with remaining parts taken from reference TRBV15 and TRBJ2-4, reads DAMVIQNPRYQVTQFGKPVTLSCSQTLNHNVMYWYQQKSSQAPKLLFHYYDKDFNNEADTPDNFQSRRPNTSFCFLDIRSPGLGDTAMYLCATSSGGAKNIQYFGAGTRLSVL.

The genes are TRBV9 and TRBJ2-5; TRBD2 aligns across 7 bases. The CDR3 length is 14 residues. Trimming cost V 2 bases and J 5 bases; bases outside gene matches: 6. CDR1 is SGDLS and CDR2 is YYNGEE in the germline V gene. CDR3 amino acids: CASSVGGTGETQYF. The CDR3 nucleotides are TGTGCCAGCAGCGTGGGGGGGACGGGGGAGACCCAGTACTTC.

This clonotype has a count of ten or more. V is TRBV12-5 and J is TRBJ2-7; the D gene is possibly TRBD1 (6 bases). This CDR3 is 15 amino acids long. Trimming pared 6 bases from V and 0 bases from J, leaving 15 bases between. CDR1 and CDR2 from the germline V gene are LGHNT and FRNRAP. In DNA form, the CDR3 reads TGTGCTAGTGGCCTCAGGGGCGTCAGCTCCTACGAGCAGTACTTC. This encodes CASGLRGVSSYEQYF.

The sample holds a few counts of this clonotype. V and J are TRBV30 and TRBJ2-2, with D uncertain. Germline V gene sequence: CDR1 GTSNPN, CDR2 SVGIG (reference sequence). The CDR3 has 14 amino acids. V lost 0 bases to trimming and J lost 6 bases, with 11 bases between them. The CDR3 sequence: CAWSVRVLAGELFF. In nucleotides, the CDR3 is TGTGCCTGGAGTGTACGGGTTCTGGCCGGGGAGCTGTTTTTT.